The 2 T cell receptor beta chains below were found in one sample sequenced in a study of cytomegalovirus exposure and HLA in healthy donors. Vbeta (60) and Jbeta (13) primers were used in the PCR. Profiling relied on immunoSEQ multiplex PCR, and the TCRdb table lists in-frame clones only, not all of them. Of roughly 190,000 clones listed, approximately 90% are singletons. The sequencing sample was made of PBMCs. Source of these receptors: a boy aged 2 to 9 in good health and CMV-seronegative.

This clone is a singleton in its sample. The chain carries TRBV7-3 and TRBJ2-1; TRBD2 aligns across 9 bases. CDR1 and CDR2 (germline): SGHTA, FQGTGA. V shed 4 bases and J 2 bases; nucleotides not matched to a gene: 6. The CDR3 is made up of 16 amino acids. The CDR3 spells CASSSISGRTYNEQFF. For the CDR3, the DNA is TGTGCCAGCAGCTCGATCAGCGGGAGGACCTACAATGAGCAGTTCTTC.

This chain uses TRBV18 with TRBJ2-5; 12 bases fit TRBD1. After removal of 0 bases from V and 5 bases from J, the junction contained 1 base not matched to a gene. CDR1 KGHSH and CDR2 LQKENI come from the germline V gene. CDR3 size: 15 residues. CDR3 nucleotides: TGTGCCAGCTCACCACCGGGACAGGGGGCCGAGACCCAGTACTTC. Residues: CASSPPGQGAETQYF.